This T cell receptor (beta chain) is drawn from a study of T cells in narcolepsy. Study-level background: Patients with NT1 or NT2 and healthy control donors were enrolled.

Study-wide findings and caveats: Same-patient CSF and blood CD4+ T cell clonotypes included HCRT-specific and TRIB2-specific autoreactive ones. Healthy controls reportedly lacked the autoreactive clonotypes serially found in patients' blood.

This CDR3 has 14 amino acids. Germline CDR1 is MNHEY and CDR2 is SVGAGI. Trimming left V 5 bases short and J 1 base short, with 11 bases between. Turning to this clone: As yet, its antigen is unknown.

Some clones are missing from TCRdb's copy, which holds only in-frame ones; the method was immunoSEQ multiplex PCR. The sample contains tens of thousands of clones, roughly three quarters of which appear only once. The TCR comes from a human donor with narcolepsy. The sequenced material came from CD45RA- memory CD4+ T cells from PBMCs. The rearrangement uses TRBV6-5 and TRBJ1-1; perhaps TRBD1 as D (5 bases). CDR3 residues: CASSKTGGNTEAFF. The DNA of the CDR3 is TGTGCCAGCAGTAAAACCGGGGGGAACACTGAAGCTTTCTTT.